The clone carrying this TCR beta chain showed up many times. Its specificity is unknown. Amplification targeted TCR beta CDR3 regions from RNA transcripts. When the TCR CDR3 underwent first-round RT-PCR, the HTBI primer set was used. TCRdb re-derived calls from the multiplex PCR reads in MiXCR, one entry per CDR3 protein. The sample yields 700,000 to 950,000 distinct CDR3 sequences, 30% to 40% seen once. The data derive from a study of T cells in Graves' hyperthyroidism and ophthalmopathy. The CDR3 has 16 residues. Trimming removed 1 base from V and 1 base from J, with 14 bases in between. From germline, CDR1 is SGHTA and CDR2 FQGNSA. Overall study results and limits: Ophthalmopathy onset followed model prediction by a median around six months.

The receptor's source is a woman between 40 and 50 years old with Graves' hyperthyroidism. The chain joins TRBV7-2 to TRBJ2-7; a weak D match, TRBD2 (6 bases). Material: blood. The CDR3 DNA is TGTGCCAGCAGCTTAGACGGGGGAGGTGCTTCCTACGAGCAGTACTTC. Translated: CASSLDGGGASYEQYF.